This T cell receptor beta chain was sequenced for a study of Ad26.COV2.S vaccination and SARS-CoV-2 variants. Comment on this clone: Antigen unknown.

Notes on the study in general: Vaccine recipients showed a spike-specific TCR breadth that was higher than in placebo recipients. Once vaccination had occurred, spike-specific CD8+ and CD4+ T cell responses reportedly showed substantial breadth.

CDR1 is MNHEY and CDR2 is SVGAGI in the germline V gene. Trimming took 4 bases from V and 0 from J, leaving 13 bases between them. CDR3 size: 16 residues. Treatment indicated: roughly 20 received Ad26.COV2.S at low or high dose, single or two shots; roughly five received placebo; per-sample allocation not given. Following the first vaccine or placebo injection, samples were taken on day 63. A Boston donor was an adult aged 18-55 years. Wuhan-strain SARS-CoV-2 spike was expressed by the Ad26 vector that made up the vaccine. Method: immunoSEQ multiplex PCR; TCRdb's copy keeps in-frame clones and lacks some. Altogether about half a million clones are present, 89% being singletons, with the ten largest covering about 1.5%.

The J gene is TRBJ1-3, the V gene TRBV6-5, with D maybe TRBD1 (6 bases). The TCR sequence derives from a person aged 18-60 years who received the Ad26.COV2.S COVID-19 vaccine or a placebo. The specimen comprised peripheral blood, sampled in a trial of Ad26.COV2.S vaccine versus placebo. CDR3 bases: TGTGCCAGCAGTTTTCGACAGGAGAACTCTGGAAACACCATATATTTT. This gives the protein CASSFRQENSGNTIYF.